Each of the 16 T cell receptor beta chains below was sequenced from the same sample in a study of blood T cell repertoires in COVID-19. Sequenced by immunoSEQ multiplex PCR; TCRdb stores in-frame clones only, minus some. There are about 250,000 clones in the sample; approximately 88% occur only once, and 27% lies in the top ten. Sequencing was done on a sample of peripheral blood. All receptors come from a man aged 40-49 years with acute or convalescent COVID-19.

V is TRBV9 and J is TRBJ1-3; the match to TRBD1 covers 11 bases. With 4 bases clipped from V and 0 bases from J, the junction kept 6 bases outside the gene matches. Germline loops: CDR1 SGDLS, CDR2 YYNGEE. The CDR3 totals 17 residues. CDR3 coding DNA: TGTGCCAGCAGCTCCGGACAGGGGGCCTACTCTGGAAACACCATATATTTT. Protein product: CASSSGQGAYSGNTIYF.

This chain connects TRBV7-9 to TRBJ2-5, with a tentative D call TRBD1 (5 bases). The CDR3 runs 13 residues. Trimming shortened V by 1 base and J by 7 bases, and 10 bases separated the two germline ends. Germline V gene lookup returns CDR1 SEHNR and CDR2 FQNEAQ (reference sequence). The CDR3 sequence is CASSLGRRGTQYF. The CDR3 nucleotides read TGTGCCAGCAGCTTAGGGCGAAGGGGGACCCAGTACTTC.

The CDR3 DNA reads TGTGCCAGCAGTCTCCAGAGGACTAATGAAAAACTGTTTTTT. This codes for CASSLQRTNEKLFF. The gene calls are TRBV14 and TRBJ1-4, with D uncertain. This CDR3 has 14 residues. The V gene lost 6 bases and the J gene lost 2 bases, with 10 bases spanning the gap. Germline V gene lookup returns CDR1 SGHDN and CDR2 FVKESK.

This chain links TRBV5-1 with TRBJ1-1; 9 bases fit TRBD1. CDR1 and CDR2 (germline): SGHRS, YFSETQ. The CDR3 consists of 14 residues. Trimming cost V 5 bases and J 1 base; bases outside gene matches: 3. CDR3 nucleotide sequence: TGCGCCAGCAGGCTGGGACAGGGGAACACTGAAGCTTTCTTT. Its translation is CASRLGQGNTEAFF. The whole variable domain, remainder taken from reference TRBV5-1 and TRBJ1-1, is KAGVTQTPRYLIKTRGQQVTLSCSPISGHRSVSWYQQTPGQGLQFLFEYFSETQRNKGNFPGRFSGRQFSNSRSEMNVSTLELGDSALYLCASRLGQGNTEAFFGQGTRLTVV.

The chain has TRBV5-6 and TRBJ1-2; no clear D. There are 12 residues in the CDR3. Germline CDR1 SGHDT, CDR2 YYEEEE. V dropped 0 bases and J dropped 4 bases, with 4 bases sitting between them. The CDR3 loop is CASSLEPYGYTF. In DNA, the CDR3 is TGTGCCAGCAGCTTGGAGCCCTATGGCTACACCTTC.

The rearrangement joins TRBV30 to TRBJ1-2; D may be TRBD1 (6 bases). V was pared by 2 bases and J by 4 bases, with 14 bases between. CDR1 is GTSNPN, CDR2 SVGIG, per germline (reference sequence). This CDR3 contains 14 residues. The CDR3 loop is CAWSLKGVVYGYTF. Written as DNA, the CDR3 is TGTGCCTGGAGTCTTAAGGGGGTGGTCTATGGCTACACCTTC.

This chain uses TRBV6-5 with TRBJ2-7, with 10 bases lining up with TRBD1. Germline assignment: CDR1 MNHEY and CDR2 SVGAGI. The CDR3 is 11 amino acids. After removal of 8 bases from V and 5 bases from J, the junction contained 0 bases not matched to a gene. The CDR3 coding sequence is TGTGCCAGCGGGACAGGGGACGAGCAGTACTTC. This codes for CASGTGDEQYF.

This chain joins TRBV29-1 and TRBJ2-1; D is perhaps TRBD1 (5 bases). The V end was cut by 6 bases, the J end by 3 bases, with 9 bases between. This CDR3 comprises 12 residues. Germline-derived CDR1 and CDR2 are SQVTM and ANQGSEA. CDR3 sequence (DNA): TGCAGCGTCGTCAGGGTCTACAATGAGCAGTTCTTC. This encodes CSVVRVYNEQFF.

The chain employs TRBV4-2 and TRBJ2-6; weak D call: TRBD1 (7 bases). Between the trimmed V and J ends, which lost 4 bases and 0 bases, there was a span of 25 bases. From germline, CDR1 is LGHNA and CDR2 YNFKEQ. The length of the CDR3 is 21 residues. CDR3 DNA: TGTGCCAGCAGCCCGTTTGGGGGGACAGCTCAAGGTGGCTCTGGGGCCAACGTCCTGACTTTC. Translation: CASSPFGGTAQGGSGANVLTF.

Details on this clone: This CDR3 is also generated by other DNA sequences in the sample. This chain links TRBV5-1 with TRBJ2-5, with D uncertain. The germline V gene has CDR1 SGHRS and CDR2 YFSETQ. The ends were cut back, 0 bases at V and 2 bases at J, with 5 bases in the middle. The CDR3 covers 13 residues. CDR3 region: CASSLVLQETQYF. CDR3 nucleotide sequence: TGCGCCAGCAGCTTGGTACTGCAAGAGACCCAGTACTTC.

The chain recombines TRBV23-1 with TRBJ2-7, with a weak D call TRBD2 (5 bases). TRBV23-1 is reported as an ORF; its role is uncertain. V dropped 2 bases and J dropped 3 bases, with 17 bases sitting between them. This CDR3 comprises 16 residues. This chain's CDR3 is CASSQRPQREYYEQYF. The CDR3 bases are TGCGCCAGCAGTCAACGTCCTCAGAGGGAATACTACGAGCAGTACTTC.

The CDR3 region has the DNA TGTGCCAGCAGCCAAGATCGAGATTGGGGACTAGCGGGAGGGCCCCACGAGCAGTACTTC. It codes for CASSQDRDWGLAGGPHEQYF. This chain uses TRBV14 with TRBJ2-7, with 16 bases identical to TRBD2. CDR3 length: 20 residues. From germline, CDR1 is SGHDN and CDR2 FVKESK. After removal of 0 bases from V and 5 bases from J, the junction contained 13 bases not matched to a gene.

This sequence joins TRBV5-1 and TRBJ1-1, with 7 bases lining up with TRBD1. Looked up from germline, CDR1 is SGHRS and CDR2 is YFSETQ. The CDR3 has 14 amino acids. The V segment lost 5 bases and the J segment 1 base; nucleotides outside the gene matches: 5. CDR3 amino acids: CASRLTGTNTEAFF. The CDR3 DNA is TGCGCCAGCAGGCTGACAGGGACGAACACTGAAGCTTTCTTT.

The chain recombines TRBV19 with TRBJ1-3, with D unresolved. The germline gives CDR1 LNHDA, CDR2 SQIVND (reference sequence). Trimming took off 6 bases at V and 0 bases at J, with 21 bases between the two ends. This CDR3 comprises 18 residues. CDR3 DNA: TGTGCCAGTAGCCCAGAGGGCGTTTCGAGGGTCTCTGGAAACACCATATATTTT. Protein sequence: CASSPEGVSRVSGNTIYF.

The V gene is TRBV28, the J gene TRBJ1-5; tentative D call: TRBD1 (5 bases). V lost 5 bases and J 0 bases, leaving 11 bases between the germline ends. The length of the CDR3 is 15 residues. CDR1 and CDR2 from the germline V gene are MDHEN and SYDVKM. CDR3 DNA sequence: TGTGCCAGCAGTCCAGGGTCGTATAGCAATCAGCCCCAGCATTTT. Translated: CASSPGSYSNQPQHF. The variable domain in full, with the rest retrieved from reference TRBV28 and TRBJ1-5, is DVKVTQSSRYLVKRTGEKVFLECVQDMDHENMFWYRQDPGLGLRLIYFSYDVKMKEKGDIPEGYSVSREKKERFSLILESASTNQTSMYLCASSPGSYSNQPQHFGDGTRLSIL.

This chain connects TRBV10-3 to TRBJ2-1, with D possibly matching TRBD1 (6 bases). V shed 6 bases and J shed 6 bases, with 6 bases lying between them. Germline V gives CDR1 ENHRY, CDR2 SYGVKD. This CDR3 is built from 11 residues. The CDR3 sequence is CAIRGGNEQFF. DNA of the CDR3: TGTGCCATCAGAGGGGGCAATGAGCAGTTCTTC.